This T cell receptor (beta chain) was found in a study of OX40 agonist ivuxolimab in advanced cancers. On the study more broadly: Enrollees could have had prior anti-PD-1, anti-PD-L1 or anti-CTLA-4 therapy, which approximately 40% had received. General study findings and limits: Those patients achieving a partial response at 0.1-3.0 mg/kg showed among the lowest clonal expansion.

Prior autoimmune disease or systemic immunosuppression barred patients. Blood draws occurred at baseline, cycle 4 day 1, and cycle 7 day 1. Sequenced by immunoSEQ multiplex PCR; TCRdb stores in-frame clones only, minus some. The table shows about 10,000 clones, with about 80% occurring only once. Trimming took 0 bases from V and 6 from J, leaving 15 bases between them. Germline V gives CDR1 MGHRA, CDR2 YSYEKL. There are 16 residues in the CDR3. Points on this clone: Its antigen is unidentified.

This chain connects TRBV4-1 to TRBJ2-4; D is possibly TRBD1 (5 bases). Sequenced material: CD4+ or CD8+ T cells sorted from blood, taken in a trial of the OX40 agonist ivuxolimab. The clonotype comes from an adult with an advanced solid tumor such as melanoma, head and neck, liver or kidney cancer. CDR3 bases: TGCGCCAGCAGCCAAGATACATCCCAGGGATCAAACATTCAGTACTTC. This codes for CASSQDTSQGSNIQYF.